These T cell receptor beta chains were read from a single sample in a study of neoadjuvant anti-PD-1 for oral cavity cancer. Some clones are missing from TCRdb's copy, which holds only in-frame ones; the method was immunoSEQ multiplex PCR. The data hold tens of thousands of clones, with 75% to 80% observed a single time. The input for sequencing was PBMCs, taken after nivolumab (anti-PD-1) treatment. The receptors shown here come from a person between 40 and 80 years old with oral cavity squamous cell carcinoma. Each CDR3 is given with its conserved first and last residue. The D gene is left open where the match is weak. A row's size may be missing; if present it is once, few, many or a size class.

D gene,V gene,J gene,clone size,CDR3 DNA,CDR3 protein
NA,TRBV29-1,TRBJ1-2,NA,TGCAGCGTTGAAGATAGATACTATGGCTACACCTTC,CSVEDRYYGYTF
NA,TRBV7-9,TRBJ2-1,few,TGTGCCAGCAGCCTAGAGGGGTTCACGGGGGACTCCTACAATGAGCAGTTCTTC,CASSLEGFTGDSYNEQFF
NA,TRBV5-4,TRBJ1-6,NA,TGTGCCAGCAGCGGCCGGGACATAGGCTCACCCCTCCACTTT,CASSGRDIGSPLHF
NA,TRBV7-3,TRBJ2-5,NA,TGTGCCAGCAGCTTAACCGGGCGTAGGGAAGAGACCCAGTACTTC,CASSLTGRREETQYF
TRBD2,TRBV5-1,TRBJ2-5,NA,TGCGCCAGCAGCTTCCCAGCGGGGGGCCAAGAGACCCAGTACTTC,CASSFPAGGQETQYF
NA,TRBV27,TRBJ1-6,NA,TGTGCCAGCAGTTTAATCGGGGGCGGTTATTCACCCCTCCACTTT,CASSLIGGGYSPLHF
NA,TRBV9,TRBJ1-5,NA,TGTGCCAGCAGCGTTGGTCCGACTAGCAATCAGCCCCAGCATTTT,CASSVGPTSNQPQHF
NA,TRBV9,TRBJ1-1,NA,TGTGCCAGCAGCGTAGCGGAGAGAATGAACACTGAAGCTTTCTTT,CASSVAERMNTEAFF
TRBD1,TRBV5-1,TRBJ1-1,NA,TGCGCCAGCAGCGTTGTTCAGGGGGCCACTGAAGCTTTCTTT,CASSVVQGATEAFF
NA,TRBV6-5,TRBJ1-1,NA,TGTGCCAGCAGTTACTCGAGGGGGACTGAAGCTTTCTTT,CASSYSRGTEAFF
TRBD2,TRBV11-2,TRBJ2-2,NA,TGTGCCAGCAGCTTAGTTCCGGGGGGGCTTACCGGGGAGCTGTTTTTT,CASSLVPGGLTGELFF
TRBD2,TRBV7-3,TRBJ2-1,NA,TGTGCCAGCAGCCATACTAGCGGGAGCGGTACGGGGTATAGTGAGCAGTTCTTC,CASSHTSGSGTGYSEQFF
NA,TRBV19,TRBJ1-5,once,TGTGCCAGTAGTATAGAGGTGGCGGGAGGTCAGCCCCAGCATTTT,CASSIEVAGGQPQHF
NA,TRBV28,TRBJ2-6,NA,TGTGCCAGCAGTTTGCTAAGCTCTGGGGCCAACGTCCTGACTTTC,CASSLLSSGANVLTF
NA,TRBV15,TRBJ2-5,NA,TGTGCCACCGCTGCCGGACCTCGGGACTTCCAAGAGACCCAGTACTTC,CATAAGPRDFQETQYF
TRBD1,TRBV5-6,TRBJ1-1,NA,TGTGCCAGCAGCGGCGGGACAGCGGAGAAACGGTTTGAAGCTTTCTTT,CASSGGTAEKRFEAFF
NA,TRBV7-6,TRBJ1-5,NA,TGTGCCAGCAGCTTAGAATCTTCCGGGCCCCAGCATTTT,CASSLESSGPQHF
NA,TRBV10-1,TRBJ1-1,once,TGCGCCAGCAGTGAGAGGTTGGGGTCTGAAGCTTTCTTT,CASSERLGSEAFF
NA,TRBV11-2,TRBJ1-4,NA,TGTGCCAGCAGCTTATACCAGGTTTTAAATGAAAAACTGTTTTTT,CASSLYQVLNEKLFF
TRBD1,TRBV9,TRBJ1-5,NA,TGTGCCAGCAGCGTATGGACAGGGGCCAAGGGTCAGCCCCAGCATTTT,CASSVWTGAKGQPQHF
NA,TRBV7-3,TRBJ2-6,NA,TGTGCCAGCAGCCCGACCTCAGGTACCGGGGCCAACGTCCTGACTTTC,CASSPTSGTGANVLTF
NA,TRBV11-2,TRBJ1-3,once,TGTGCCAGCAGCCACCATCGTTCTATCTCTGGAAACACCATATATTTT,CASSHHRSISGNTIYF
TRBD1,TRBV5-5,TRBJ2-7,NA,TGTGCCAGCAGCTTCGGGACAGCTTCCTCCTACGAGGGGGAGTACTTC,CASSFGTASSYEGEYF
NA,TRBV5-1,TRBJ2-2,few,TGCGCCAGCAGCTTGGAGGGGACGGGGGTCACCGGGGAGCTGTTTTTT,CASSLEGTGVTGELFF
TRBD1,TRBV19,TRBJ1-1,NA,TGTGCCAGTCGCCCACACGGACAGGGGGTGAACACTGAAGCTTTCTTT,CASRPHGQGVNTEAFF
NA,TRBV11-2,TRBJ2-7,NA,TGTGCCAGCAGCTTATTGGGGGGGGCCGAGCAGTACTTC,CASSLLGGAEQYF
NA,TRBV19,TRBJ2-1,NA,TGTGCCAGTAGTATCCAGTCCTCCGGGAGATACAATGAGCAGTTCTTC,CASSIQSSGRYNEQFF
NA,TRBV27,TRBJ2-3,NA,TGTGCCAGCAGTTTATCATTAGCATATAGCACAGATACGCAGTATTTT,CASSLSLAYSTDTQYF
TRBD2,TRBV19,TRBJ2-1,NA,TGTGCCAGTAAGCTAGCGGGAGCAATTGAGCAGTTCTTC,CASKLAGAIEQFF
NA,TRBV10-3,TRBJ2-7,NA,TGTGCCATCAGTGAGTCGAGGGACAACTACGAGCAGTACTTC,CAISESRDNYEQYF
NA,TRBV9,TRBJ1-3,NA,TGTGCCAGCAGCGGCAACAGGGAGAACCCTGGAAACACCATATATTTT,CASSGNRENPGNTIYF
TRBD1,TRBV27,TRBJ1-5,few,TGTGCCAGCAGACCTGGACAGGTTAGCAATCAGCCCCAGCATTTT,CASRPGQVSNQPQHF
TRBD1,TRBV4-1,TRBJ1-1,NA,TGCGCCAGCAGCCTTTTTACAGGGGGCGCGGACACTGAAGCTTTCTTT,CASSLFTGGADTEAFF
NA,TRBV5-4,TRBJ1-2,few,TGTGCCAGCAGCTTGGAGGGCCTGCGTAACTATGGCTACACCTTC,CASSLEGLRNYGYTF
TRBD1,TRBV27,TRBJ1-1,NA,TGTGCCAGCAGTAAACAGACAGGGAGGGAAAACACTGAAGCTTTCTTT,CASSKQTGRENTEAFF
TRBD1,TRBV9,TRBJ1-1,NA,TGTGCCAGCAGCGTGACAGGGGGGATGAACACTGAAGCTTTCTTT,CASSVTGGMNTEAFF
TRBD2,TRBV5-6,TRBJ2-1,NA,TGTGCCAGCAGCTTCCAAATGGGGACTAGCGGATACAATGAGCAGTTCTTC,CASSFQMGTSGYNEQFF
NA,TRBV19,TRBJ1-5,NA,TGTGCCAGTAGTATATATTCCCAGGAAAATAGCAATCAGCCCCAGCATTTT,CASSIYSQENSNQPQHF
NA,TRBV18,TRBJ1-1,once,TGTGCCAGCTCACAAACGCGGACTGAAGCTTTCTTT,CASSQTRTEAFF
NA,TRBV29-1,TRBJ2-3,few,TGCAGCGCAGAAGGGCCAGGGGGCACAGATACGCAGTATTTT,CSAEGPGGTDTQYF
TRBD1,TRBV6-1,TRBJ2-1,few,TGTGCCAGCAGTGACCCCGGGACAGTTCGCAATGAGCAGTTCTTC,CASSDPGTVRNEQFF
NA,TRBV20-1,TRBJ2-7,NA,TGCAGTGCTTTACAGGGCCACGAGCAGTACTTC,CSALQGHEQYF
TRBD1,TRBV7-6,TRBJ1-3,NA,TGTGCCAGCAGCTTTCAGACAGGGGGCGTCTCTGGAAACACCATATATTTT,CASSFQTGGVSGNTIYF
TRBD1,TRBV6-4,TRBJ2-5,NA,TGTGCCAGCAGTGACCCCCGGGACAGTCCCTCGTACCAAGAGACCCAGTACTTC,CASSDPRDSPSYQETQYF
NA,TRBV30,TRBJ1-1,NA,TGTGCCTGGAGGCCGGGACATTCGAACACTGAAGCTTTCTTT,CAWRPGHSNTEAFF
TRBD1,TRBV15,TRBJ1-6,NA,TGTGCCACCAGCAGCTCCTCAGGGGGCCCCCTCCACTTT,CATSSSSGGPLHF
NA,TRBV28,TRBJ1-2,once,TGTGCCAGCAGTTTTACCACAGGCAGGAGTAACTATGGCTACACCTTC,CASSFTTGRSNYGYTF
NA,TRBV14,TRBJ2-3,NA,TGTGCCAGCAGCCAAGATGGGACCAGAGATACGCAGTATTTT,CASSQDGTRDTQYF
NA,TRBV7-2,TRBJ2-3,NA,TGTGCCAGCAGCCCTCCCCGGGGGGCCCCTGACGGATTAGATACGCAGTATTTT,CASSPPRGAPDGLDTQYF
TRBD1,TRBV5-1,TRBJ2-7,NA,TGCGCCAGCAGCCCGGCCTTGGGACAGTACGAGCAGTACTTC,CASSPALGQYEQYF
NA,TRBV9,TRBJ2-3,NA,TGTGCCAGCAGCCCTCGGATGGGTACAGATACGCAGTATTTT,CASSPRMGTDTQYF
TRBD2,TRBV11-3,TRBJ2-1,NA,TGTGCCAGCAGTTTCCGAGGGACTAGCGGGGGCAATGAGCAGTTCTTC,CASSFRGTSGGNEQFF
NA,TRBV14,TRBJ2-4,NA,TGTGCCAGCAGCCAAGAGGTCCGACGAGACAAAAACATTCAGTACTTC,CASSQEVRRDKNIQYF
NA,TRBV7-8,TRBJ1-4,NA,TGTGCCAGCAGCTTAAGGTCCAGGGTGGGCGAAAAACTGTTTTTT,CASSLRSRVGEKLFF
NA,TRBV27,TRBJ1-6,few,TGTGCCAGCAGTTTTCGAGCAAGCGGTTCACCCCTCCACTTT,CASSFRASGSPLHF